This is a list of T cell receptor beta chains from one sample in a study of graft-versus-host responses after intestinal transplantation. The data were produced by immunoSEQ multiplex PCR, yet TCRdb's version contains in-frame clones alone and is incomplete. The repertoire holds 100,000 or so clones, with 85% to 95% as singletons. No antigens are known for them. Sample: unstimulated CD8+ T cells sorted from spleen or lymph node cells, taken before transplant. The receptors shown here come from a human donor who was the organ donor for an intestinal transplant. The CDR3 runs from the conserved cysteine through the conserved F or W. Each record gives: D gene, clone size, V gene, J gene, CDR3 protein, CDR3 DNA. The D gene is left open where the match is weak. Part of the rows lack a size; the others show once, few, many or a class for expanded clones.

D gene: .
clone size: .
V gene: TRBV20-1
J gene: TRBJ1-2
CDR3 protein: CSASRIYGYTF
CDR3 DNA: TGCAGTGCTAGTCGTATCTATGGCTACACCTTC

D gene: TRBD2
clone size: .
V gene: TRBV9
J gene: TRBJ2-6
CDR3 protein: CASSGSGRASGANVLTF
CDR3 DNA: TGTGCCAGCAGCGGTAGCGGGAGGGCCTCTGGGGCCAACGTCCTGACTTTC

D gene: .
clone size: .
V gene: TRBV7-6
J gene: TRBJ2-1
CDR3 protein: CASSSLPFGSGGRTGYNEQFF
CDR3 DNA: TGTGCCAGCAGCTCCCTTCCCTTTGGTAGCGGGGGAAGGACAGGGTACAATGAGCAGTTCTTC

D gene: .
clone size: .
V gene: TRBV12-5
J gene: TRBJ1-1
CDR3 protein: CASGLGEAGDTEAFF
CDR3 DNA: TGTGCTAGTGGTTTGGGGGAAGCGGGGGACACTGAAGCTTTCTTT

D gene: .
clone size: .
V gene: TRBV27
J gene: TRBJ1-1
CDR3 protein: CASSLVWGGVGAFF
CDR3 DNA: TGTGCCAGCAGTTTAGTCTGGGGGGGCGTTGGAGCTTTCTTT

D gene: .
clone size: .
V gene: TRBV6-1
J gene: TRBJ2-1
CDR3 protein: CASSEMPSFSVYNEQFF
CDR3 DNA: TGTGCCAGCAGTGAGATGCCTAGCTTCTCGGTTTACAATGAGCAGTTCTTC

D gene: .
clone size: .
V gene: TRBV19
J gene: TRBJ2-3
CDR3 protein: CASSPQWEGGPAGDTQYF
CDR3 DNA: TGTGCCAGTAGTCCCCAATGGGAGGGGGGGCCAGCGGGGGATACGCAGTATTTT

D gene: TRBD2
clone size: .
V gene: TRBV4-3
J gene: TRBJ2-2
CDR3 protein: CASSRWTLRLAGDTGELFF
CDR3 DNA: TGCGCCAGCAGCCGGTGGACACTCAGACTAGCGGGGGACACCGGGGAGCTGTTTTTT

D gene: .
clone size: .
V gene: TRBV7-9
J gene: TRBJ2-3
CDR3 protein: CATYGWGLKTDTQYF
CDR3 DNA: TGTGCCACCTACGGTTGGGGCCTTAAAACAGATACGCAGTATTTT

D gene: TRBD1
clone size: .
V gene: TRBV5-4
J gene: TRBJ1-2
CDR3 protein: CASSGRTGGYGYTF
CDR3 DNA: TGTGCCAGCAGTGGGCGGACAGGGGGCTATGGCTACACCTTC

D gene: .
clone size: .
V gene: TRBV5-6
J gene: TRBJ2-2
CDR3 protein: CASSFWAVYTGELFF
CDR3 DNA: TGTGCCAGCAGCTTTTGGGCAGTTTACACCGGGGAGCTGTTTTTT

D gene: TRBD2
clone size: .
V gene: TRBV19
J gene: TRBJ2-5
CDR3 protein: CASSTWASGSSKETQYF
CDR3 DNA: TGTGCCAGTAGTACCTGGGCCAGCGGGAGCTCCAAAGAGACCCAGTACTTC

D gene: TRBD2
clone size: .
V gene: TRBV5-1
J gene: TRBJ2-4
CDR3 protein: CASSLGRDYLAKNIQYF
CDR3 DNA: TGCGCCAGCAGCTTGGGGCGGGACTATTTGGCCAAAAACATTCAGTACTTC

D gene: .
clone size: .
V gene: TRBV11-3
J gene: TRBJ2-5
CDR3 protein: CASSLYLVETQYF
CDR3 DNA: TGTGCCAGCAGCTTATACTTGGTGGAGACCCAGTACTTC

D gene: .
clone size: .
V gene: TRBV4-2
J gene: TRBJ1-5
CDR3 protein: CASSQSTGTNQPQHF
CDR3 DNA: TGTGCCAGCAGCCAATCGACAGGAACGAATCAGCCCCAGCATTTT

D gene: .
clone size: .
V gene: TRBV4-1
J gene: TRBJ2-1
CDR3 protein: CASREISGEQFF
CDR3 DNA: TGCGCCAGCCGTGAAATCAGCGGTGAGCAGTTCTTC

D gene: .
clone size: .
V gene: TRBV2
J gene: TRBJ2-7
CDR3 protein: CASGFQGSYEQYF
CDR3 DNA: TGTGCCAGCGGTTTCCAGGGGTCCTACGAGCAGTACTTC

D gene: .
clone size: .
V gene: TRBV9
J gene: TRBJ1-3
CDR3 protein: CASSVGGVGNTIYF
CDR3 DNA: TGTGCCAGCAGCGTAGGGGGCGTTGGAAACACCATATATTTT

D gene: TRBD2
clone size: .
V gene: TRBV9
J gene: TRBJ2-1
CDR3 protein: CASNLEGTTYNEQFF
CDR3 DNA: TGTGCCAGCAACCTAGAGGGGACTACCTACAATGAGCAGTTCTTC

D gene: .
clone size: once
V gene: TRBV2
J gene: TRBJ2-5
CDR3 protein: CASSDGLGQAGIRETQYF
CDR3 DNA: TGTGCCAGCAGTGACGGCTTGGGTCAGGCGGGGATAAGAGAGACCCAGTACTTC

D gene: TRBD2
clone size: .
V gene: TRBV29-1
J gene: TRBJ2-7
CDR3 protein: CSVGAGGPNDEQYF
CDR3 DNA: TGCAGCGTTGGAGCGGGAGGGCCTAACGACGAGCAGTACTTC

D gene: TRBD1
clone size: .
V gene: TRBV2
J gene: TRBJ2-3
CDR3 protein: CASRDRQGASPLLADTQYF
CDR3 DNA: TGTGCCAGCAGGGACCGACAGGGGGCTTCCCCTTTGTTGGCAGATACGCAGTATTTT

D gene: .
clone size: once
V gene: TRBV27
J gene: TRBJ1-1
CDR3 protein: CASSPRTEVTFF
CDR3 DNA: TGTGCCAGCAGTCCCCGGACGGAGGTAACTTTCTTT

D gene: .
clone size: .
V gene: TRBV2
J gene: TRBJ1-2
CDR3 protein: CASTKVTRPSDGYTF
CDR3 DNA: TGTGCCAGCACCAAAGTGACCAGGCCCTCCGATGGCTACACCTTC

D gene: .
clone size: .
V gene: TRBV7-6
J gene: TRBJ2-3
CDR3 protein: CASSTLLNGATDTQYF
CDR3 DNA: TGTGCCAGCAGCACCCTCCTGAACGGAGCCACAGATACGCAGTATTTT

D gene: .
clone size: .
V gene: TRBV27
J gene: TRBJ1-6
CDR3 protein: CASTQGWSYNSPLHF
CDR3 DNA: TGTGCCAGCACCCAGGGTTGGTCCTATAATTCACCCCTCCACTTT

D gene: TRBD2
clone size: .
V gene: TRBV11-2
J gene: TRBJ2-7
CDR3 protein: CASRLAGGSYEQYF
CDR3 DNA: TGTGCCAGCAGGCTAGCGGGAGGGAGCTACGAGCAGTACTTC

D gene: TRBD2
clone size: .
V gene: TRBV11-2
J gene: TRBJ2-3
CDR3 protein: CASSLDPAGGSARYF
CDR3 DNA: TGTGCCAGCAGCTTAGATCCAGCGGGGGGCTCCGCGCGGTATTTT

D gene: .
clone size: .
V gene: TRBV9
J gene: TRBJ2-7
CDR3 protein: CASSVGGSSYEQYF
CDR3 DNA: TGTGCCAGCAGCGTGGGGGGAAGCTCCTACGAGCAGTACTTC

D gene: .
clone size: .
V gene: TRBV5-6
J gene: TRBJ2-1
CDR3 protein: CASSLDAGSSSYNEQFF
CDR3 DNA: TGTGCCAGCAGCTTGGATGCGGGGTCGAGCTCCTACAATGAGCAGTTCTTC

D gene: TRBD1
clone size: .
V gene: TRBV10-3
J gene: TRBJ2-1
CDR3 protein: CALSRDSYNEQFF
CDR3 DNA: TGTGCCCTTAGTAGGGACAGCTACAATGAGCAGTTCTTC

D gene: TRBD2
clone size: .
V gene: TRBV7-9
J gene: TRBJ2-3
CDR3 protein: CASSFGREKSTDTQYF
CDR3 DNA: TGTGCCAGCAGCTTTGGGCGGGAGAAGAGCACAGATACGCAGTATTTT

D gene: TRBD2
clone size: once
V gene: TRBV7-3
J gene: TRBJ2-2
CDR3 protein: CASSLTGGSRAGELFF
CDR3 DNA: TGTGCCAGCAGCCTCACGGGCGGGAGTCGAGCCGGGGAGCTGTTTTTT

D gene: .
clone size: once
V gene: TRBV9
J gene: TRBJ2-7
CDR3 protein: CASSVGGPSSYEQYF
CDR3 DNA: TGTGCCAGCAGCGTCGGGGGTCCGAGCTCCTACGAGCAGTACTTC

D gene: TRBD1
clone size: .
V gene: TRBV5-1
J gene: TRBJ2-7
CDR3 protein: CASSWGTGRDEQYF
CDR3 DNA: TGCGCCAGCAGCTGGGGGACAGGGAGAGACGAGCAGTACTTC

D gene: .
clone size: .
V gene: TRBV27
J gene: TRBJ2-1
CDR3 protein: CASSGDIPNEQFF
CDR3 DNA: TGTGCCAGCAGTGGGGACATACCCAATGAGCAGTTCTTC

D gene: TRBD2
clone size: once
V gene: TRBV27
J gene: TRBJ2-1
CDR3 protein: CASSFLGGGAGVLNEQFF
CDR3 DNA: TGTGCCAGCAGTTTCCTCGGGGGCGGAGCGGGAGTTTTGAATGAGCAGTTCTTC

D gene: TRBD2
clone size: .
V gene: TRBV7-3
J gene: TRBJ2-1
CDR3 protein: CASSFLASGYKQFF
CDR3 DNA: TGTGCCAGCAGCTTCTTGGCTAGCGGATATAAGCAGTTCTTC

D gene: .
clone size: .
V gene: TRBV9
J gene: TRBJ1-1
CDR3 protein: CASSVGGEWGTEAFF
CDR3 DNA: TGTGCCAGCAGCGTAGGCGGGGAATGGGGCACTGAAGCTTTCTTT